This T cell receptor (beta chain) comes out of a study of T cells after yellow fever vaccination. The ends lost 6 bases at V and 3 bases at J; junction bases unmatched: 4. The V gene's germline CDR1 is SQVTM and CDR2 ANQGSEA. This CDR3 is 12 amino acids long. From the 5' RACE reads, TCRdb called clonotypes with MiXCR, one entry per CDR3 protein. The sample has roughly 500,000 distinct CDR3 sequences, less than 20% seen once. The chain combines TRBV29-1 with TRBJ2-7; TRBD1 aligns across 8 bases. The sample here was PBMCs, taken 15 days after the yellow fever booster vaccination. The sequence came from a man under 40 who received the YFV17D yellow fever vaccine. The CDR3: CSVETGVYEQYF. The CDR3, as DNA: TGCAGCGTAGAGACAGGGGTCTACGAGCAGTACTTC.